Listed below are T cell receptor beta chains from one sample, sequenced in a study of metastatic and nonmetastatic thyroid tumors. TCRdb re-clonotyped the PCR reads through MiXCR. Found here are tens of thousands of clones, about a sixth of them singletons; the top ten hold approximately 9.9%. The sample taken for sequencing was tumor tissue. The origin of the receptors is a female donor with papillary thyroid cancer or a benign thyroid nodule (not recorded which). Some clones in this sample may be carry-over from other donors' samples. The CDR3 runs from the conserved cysteine through the conserved F or W. Each record gives: CDR3 protein, CDR3 DNA, clone size, J gene, D gene, V gene. The D gene is left open where the match is weak. Clone size is shown for a subset of rows, as once, few, many or a class of expanded clone.

CDR3 protein: CATSEGEFSYGYTF
CDR3 DNA: TGTGCCACCAGTGAAGGAGAGTTTTCTTATGGCTACACCTTC
clone size: many
J gene: TRBJ1-2
D gene: -
V gene: TRBV24-1

CDR3 protein: CSASAQTVTNTEAFF
CDR3 DNA: TGCAGTGCTAGTGCACAAACAGTAACGAACACTGAAGCTTTCTTT
clone size: many
J gene: TRBJ1-1
D gene: -
V gene: TRBV20-1

CDR3 protein: CASSPGSSGANVLTF
CDR3 DNA: TGTGCCAGCTCACCGGGGTCCTCTGGGGCCAACGTCCTGACTTTC
clone size: many
J gene: TRBJ2-6
D gene: -
V gene: TRBV18

CDR3 protein: CASSLGAGTRRSDTQYF
CDR3 DNA: TGCGCCAGCAGCTTGGGAGCTGGGACGAGGAGATCGGATACGCAGTATTTT
clone size: many
J gene: TRBJ2-3
D gene: -
V gene: TRBV5-1

CDR3 protein: CASIRVGGDHVTQYF
CDR3 DNA: TGTGCCAGCATCCGAGTCGGAGGGGATCACGTGACCCAGTACTTC
clone size: few
J gene: TRBJ2-5
D gene: -
V gene: TRBV28

CDR3 protein: CSGKPGTGGPGELFF
CDR3 DNA: TGCAGCGGAAAACCCGGGACAGGGGGCCCCGGGGAGCTGTTTTTT
clone size: -
J gene: TRBJ2-2
D gene: TRBD1
V gene: TRBV29-1

CDR3 protein: CASRHTTGAYNSPLHF
CDR3 DNA: TGTGCCAGCAGACATACGACAGGAGCCTACAATTCACCCCTCCACTTT
clone size: many
J gene: TRBJ1-6
D gene: -
V gene: TRBV11-2

CDR3 protein: CASSFAWGTNTGELFF
CDR3 DNA: TGTGCCAGCAGCTTTGCCTGGGGGACGAACACCGGGGAGCTGTTTTTT
clone size: many
J gene: TRBJ2-2
D gene: -
V gene: TRBV27

CDR3 protein: CASSQRTPREKLFF
CDR3 DNA: TGTGCCAGCAGCCAAAGGACCCCGCGTGAAAAACTGTTTTTT
clone size: few
J gene: TRBJ1-4
D gene: -
V gene: TRBV3-1

CDR3 protein: CAWSAPERTGTGSEKLFF
CDR3 DNA: TGTGCCTGGAGTGCGCCAGAGCGGACCGGGACAGGGTCTGAAAAACTGTTTTTT
clone size: once
J gene: TRBJ1-4
D gene: TRBD1
V gene: TRBV30

CDR3 protein: CASRDTSSYEQYF
CDR3 DNA: TGTGCCAGCCGGGACACCAGCTCCTACGAGCAGTACTTC
clone size: many
J gene: TRBJ2-7
D gene: -
V gene: TRBV6-1

CDR3 protein: CASSTGRNEKLFF
CDR3 DNA: TGTGCCAGCAGCACAGGGAGAAATGAAAAACTGTTTTTT
clone size: many
J gene: TRBJ1-4
D gene: -
V gene: TRBV5-6

CDR3 protein: CAWSVRLASTDTQYF
CDR3 DNA: TGTGCCTGGAGTGTACGGTTGGCTAGCACAGATACGCAGTATTTT
clone size: many
J gene: TRBJ2-3
D gene: -
V gene: TRBV30

CDR3 protein: CAWSKGQGSYEQYF
CDR3 DNA: TGTGCCTGGAGCAAGGGACAGGGTTCCTACGAGCAGTACTTC
clone size: -
J gene: TRBJ2-7
D gene: TRBD1
V gene: TRBV30

CDR3 protein: CAWDRPGTSGANVLTF
CDR3 DNA: TGTGCCTGGGACCGCCCCGGGACCTCTGGGGCCAACGTCCTGACTTTC
clone size: -
J gene: TRBJ2-6
D gene: -
V gene: TRBV30

CDR3 protein: CASRDRGYNEQFF
CDR3 DNA: TGTGCATCGAGGGACAGGGGCTACAATGAGCAGTTCTTC
clone size: many
J gene: TRBJ2-1
D gene: TRBD1
V gene: TRBV5-8

CDR3 protein: CASNGQLGDEQYF
CDR3 DNA: TGTGCCAGCAATGGACAGCTCGGCGACGAGCAGTACTTC
clone size: many
J gene: TRBJ2-7
D gene: -
V gene: TRBV2

CDR3 protein: CASSRTALGETQYF
CDR3 DNA: TGTGCCAGCAGTCGGACTGCCTTGGGAGAGACCCAGTACTTC
clone size: many
J gene: TRBJ2-5
D gene: -
V gene: TRBV12-3/TRBV12-4

CDR3 protein: CSAFKYEQYF
CDR3 DNA: TGCAGTGCTTTTAAATACGAGCAGTACTTT
clone size: once
J gene: TRBJ2-7
D gene: -
V gene: TRBV20-1

CDR3 protein: CATRQGQGSPLHF
CDR3 DNA: TGTGCCACGAGACAGGGGCAGGGTTCACCCCTCCACTTT
clone size: many
J gene: TRBJ1-6
D gene: TRBD1
V gene: TRBV12-3/TRBV12-4

CDR3 protein: CASSPMGTGELFF
CDR3 DNA: TGTGCCAGCAGCCCCATGGGCACCGGGGAGCTGTTTTTT
clone size: many
J gene: TRBJ2-2
D gene: -
V gene: TRBV6-1

CDR3 protein: CASSIGGRRSYNEQFF
CDR3 DNA: TGTGCCAGTAGTATAGGGGGCAGGAGGAGTTACAATGAGCAGTTCTTC
clone size: many
J gene: TRBJ2-1
D gene: -
V gene: TRBV19

CDR3 protein: CASSLLGLAAHEQYF
CDR3 DNA: TGTGCCAGCAGCCTCCTAGGGCTAGCGGCCCACGAGCAGTACTTC
clone size: few
J gene: TRBJ2-7
D gene: TRBD2
V gene: TRBV28

CDR3 protein: CASSPGRLLRGQYF
CDR3 DNA: TGTGCCAGCAGCCCGGGAAGGTTGCTACGAGGGCAGTACTTC
clone size: many
J gene: TRBJ2-7
D gene: -
V gene: TRBV3-1

CDR3 protein: CASSSLGQTGYTF
CDR3 DNA: TGTGCCAGTAGTTCCCTGGGACAGACTGGCTACACCTTC
clone size: medium-sized
J gene: TRBJ1-2
D gene: TRBD1
V gene: TRBV19

CDR3 protein: CSARGRGDTQYF
CDR3 DNA: TGCAGTGCTAGGGGACGGGGGGATACGCAGTATTTT
clone size: many
J gene: TRBJ2-3
D gene: -
V gene: TRBV20-1

CDR3 protein: CASSFSEATNEKLLF
CDR3 DNA: TGTGCCAGCAGCTTTTCCGAAGCAACTAATGAAAAACTGCTTTTT
clone size: -
J gene: TRBJ1-4
D gene: -
V gene: TRBV7-8

CDR3 protein: CASSLFQGQIRPQHF
CDR3 DNA: TGTGCCAGCAGTTTATTTCAAGGACAGATCAGGCCCCAGCATTTT
clone size: many
J gene: TRBJ1-5
D gene: -
V gene: TRBV28

CDR3 protein: CASSTTGDQPQHF
CDR3 DNA: TGTGCCAGCAGTACAACAGGGGATCAGCCCCAGCATTTT
clone size: few
J gene: TRBJ1-5
D gene: TRBD1
V gene: TRBV28

CDR3 protein: CASRDRGGREKLFF
CDR3 DNA: TGTGCCTCCCGGGATAGGGGGGGCCGTGAAAAACTGTTTTTT
clone size: many
J gene: TRBJ1-4
D gene: -
V gene: TRBV2

CDR3 protein: CSARDRGTGNQPQHF
CDR3 DNA: TGCAGTGCTAGAGATCGGGGGACAGGCAATCAGCCCCAGCATTTT
clone size: many
J gene: TRBJ1-5
D gene: TRBD1
V gene: TRBV20-1

CDR3 protein: CASRPPTSGGTGELFF
CDR3 DNA: TGTGCCAGCCGGCCCCCGACTAGCGGGGGAACCGGGGAGCTGTTTTTT
clone size: -
J gene: TRBJ2-2
D gene: TRBD2
V gene: TRBV3-1

CDR3 protein: CSARAFAGGNNQPQHF
CDR3 DNA: TGCAGTGCTAGAGCTTTTGCAGGGGGCAACAATCAGCCCCAGCATTTT
clone size: many
J gene: TRBJ1-5
D gene: TRBD1
V gene: TRBV20-1

CDR3 protein: CASSLSRQGKEKLFF
CDR3 DNA: TGTGCCAGCAGCTTGTCTCGGCAGGGGAAAGAAAAACTGTTTTTT
clone size: many
J gene: TRBJ1-4
D gene: -
V gene: TRBV5-6

CDR3 protein: CASSLVGGGELFF
CDR3 DNA: TGCGCCAGCAGCTTAGTTGGAGGCGGGGAGCTGTTTTTT
clone size: many
J gene: TRBJ2-2
D gene: -
V gene: TRBV5-1

CDR3 protein: CASSLQGSGNTIYF
CDR3 DNA: TGTGCCAGCAGCCTACAGGGCTCTGGAAACACCATATATTTT
clone size: many
J gene: TRBJ1-3
D gene: -
V gene: TRBV3-1

CDR3 protein: CSATSASGPYGEQFF
CDR3 DNA: TGCAGTGCTACATCCGCTAGCGGCCCGTACGGTGAGCAGTTCTTC
clone size: -
J gene: TRBJ2-1
D gene: TRBD2
V gene: TRBV20-1

CDR3 protein: CASSEEADYGYTF
CDR3 DNA: TGTGCCAGCAGTGAAGAGGCGGATTATGGCTACACCTTC
clone size: many
J gene: TRBJ1-2
D gene: -
V gene: TRBV2

CDR3 protein: CASSNTGGGGYGYTF
CDR3 DNA: TGTGCCAGCAGTAACACGGGGGGCGGAGGCTATGGCTACACCTTC
clone size: many
J gene: TRBJ1-2
D gene: -
V gene: TRBV6-1

CDR3 protein: CASSLRTGWRSYEQYF
CDR3 DNA: TGTGCCAGCAGTTTAAGGACAGGGTGGAGAAGCTACGAGCAGTACTTC
clone size: many
J gene: TRBJ2-7
D gene: TRBD1
V gene: TRBV28

CDR3 protein: CASSTNSVNTEAFF
CDR3 DNA: TGTGCCAGTAGTACCAATTCGGTGAACACTGAAGCTTTCTTT
clone size: many
J gene: TRBJ1-1
D gene: -
V gene: TRBV19

CDR3 protein: CASGPGTSNLYSTDTQYF
CDR3 DNA: TGTGCCAGCGGACCCGGGACTAGCAATTTATATAGCACAGATACGCAGTATTTT
clone size: many
J gene: TRBJ2-3
D gene: TRBD2
V gene: TRBV6-5

CDR3 protein: CASRAGTGTGNTIYF
CDR3 DNA: TGTGCCAGCAGAGCCGGGACAGGAACTGGAAACACCATATATTTT
clone size: many
J gene: TRBJ1-3
D gene: TRBD1
V gene: TRBV28

CDR3 protein: CASRPTAGEGETQYF
CDR3 DNA: TGTGCCAGCCGCCCAACAGCGGGAGAAGGAGAGACCCAGTACTTC
clone size: many
J gene: TRBJ2-5
D gene: TRBD2
V gene: TRBV5-5

CDR3 protein: CASSFLDRVNYEQYF
CDR3 DNA: TGTGCCAGCAGCTTCTTGGACAGGGTTAACTACGAGCAGTACTTC
clone size: medium-sized
J gene: TRBJ2-7
D gene: TRBD1
V gene: TRBV6-1

CDR3 protein: CSALDSVGEGDYGYTF
CDR3 DNA: TGCAGTGCCCTGGACAGTGTAGGGGAGGGGGACTATGGCTACACCTTC
clone size: -
J gene: TRBJ1-2
D gene: -
V gene: TRBV20-1

CDR3 protein: CASSLGMPGTGGRNSPLHF
CDR3 DNA: TGCGCCAGCAGCTTGGGTATGCCCGGGACAGGGGGTAGAAATTCACCCCTCCACTTT
clone size: -
J gene: TRBJ1-6
D gene: TRBD1
V gene: TRBV5-1

CDR3 protein: CASSPPAGVTEAFF
CDR3 DNA: TGTGCCAGCAGTCCCCCGGCAGGGGTAACTGAAGCTTTCTTT
clone size: many
J gene: TRBJ1-1
D gene: -
V gene: TRBV28

CDR3 protein: CSAPAGGAGNQPQHF
CDR3 DNA: TGCAGTGCTCCCGCCGGTGGTGCGGGCAATCAGCCCCAGCATTTT
clone size: many
J gene: TRBJ1-5
D gene: -
V gene: TRBV20-1

CDR3 protein: CASSPRQGFFTDTQYF
CDR3 DNA: TGTGCCAGCAGCCCCCGACAGGGTTTTTTCACAGATACGCAGTATTTT
clone size: many
J gene: TRBJ2-3
D gene: TRBD1
V gene: TRBV7-8

CDR3 protein: CASRAIYGYTF
CDR3 DNA: TGTGCCAGCAGGGCAATCTATGGGTACACATTC
clone size: once
J gene: TRBJ1-2
D gene: -
V gene: TRBV2

CDR3 protein: CASSFRGSGNTIYF
CDR3 DNA: TGTGCCAGCAGTTTCAGAGGCTCTGGAAACACCATATATTTT
clone size: many
J gene: TRBJ1-3
D gene: -
V gene: TRBV28

CDR3 protein: CASSSGLPGYNEQFF
CDR3 DNA: TGTGCCAGCAGCTCGGGACTCCCAGGGTACAATGAGCAGTTCTTC
clone size: many
J gene: TRBJ2-1
D gene: -
V gene: TRBV7-3

CDR3 protein: CASSPISGTEAFF
CDR3 DNA: TGTGCCAGCAGCCCGATAAGTGGCACTGAAGCTTTCTTT
clone size: many
J gene: TRBJ1-1
D gene: -
V gene: TRBV7-8

CDR3 protein: CASKERSQETQYF
CDR3 DNA: TGTGCCAGCAAGGAGCGGAGTCAAGAGACCCAGTACTTC
clone size: -
J gene: TRBJ2-5
D gene: -
V gene: TRBV2

CDR3 protein: CAGARGLTSTDTQYF
CDR3 DNA: TGCGCCGGAGCACGGGGGCTAACTAGCACAGATACGCAGTATTTT
clone size: many
J gene: TRBJ2-3
D gene: -
V gene: TRBV4-1

CDR3 protein: CASSLATSTSGRRLDTQYF
CDR3 DNA: TGCGCCAGCAGCTTGGCCACCTCTACTAGCGGGAGGAGGTTGGATACGCAGTATTTT
clone size: many
J gene: TRBJ2-3
D gene: TRBD2
V gene: TRBV5-1